This TCR beta chain was sequenced during a study of control samples from healthy donors and cancer patients (dated by TCRdb to 2018 to 2021). As for this clone: This receptor's antigen is unknown. No clone much larger than this one lies a single base away; base qualities are absent.

CDR1 and CDR2, per the germline V gene, are MNHEY and SVGEGT. The germline V and J ends show losses of 2 bases and 2 bases respectively, and no gene match explains 9 bases of the junction. Inclusive of the bounding cysteine and phenylalanine, the CDR3 is 17 residues long. Just CDR3 DNA is preserved here, 51 bases in frame from base 1. The library was obtained by the immunoSEQ multiplex PCR assay. TCRdb holds this immuneACCESS table with in-frame rearrangements only. Some clones are missing; in checked studies, unresolved V genes explain under half, and the rest has no known cause. This sample lists 80,000 to 100,000 clones; about 91% were detected once. The ten most abundant clones make up approximately 14% of the sample.

This sequence uses TRBV6-2 or TRBV6-3 and TRBJ2-1; the central 7 bases match TRBD2. This receptor was obtained from a man aged 25-45 years in good health. The sample consisted of blood. The CDR3 protein sequence reads: CASSYRWRAGPYNEQFF. The DNA sequence is given as TGTGCCAGCAGTTACCGCTGGCGAGCGGGACCCTACAATGAGCAGTTCTTC.